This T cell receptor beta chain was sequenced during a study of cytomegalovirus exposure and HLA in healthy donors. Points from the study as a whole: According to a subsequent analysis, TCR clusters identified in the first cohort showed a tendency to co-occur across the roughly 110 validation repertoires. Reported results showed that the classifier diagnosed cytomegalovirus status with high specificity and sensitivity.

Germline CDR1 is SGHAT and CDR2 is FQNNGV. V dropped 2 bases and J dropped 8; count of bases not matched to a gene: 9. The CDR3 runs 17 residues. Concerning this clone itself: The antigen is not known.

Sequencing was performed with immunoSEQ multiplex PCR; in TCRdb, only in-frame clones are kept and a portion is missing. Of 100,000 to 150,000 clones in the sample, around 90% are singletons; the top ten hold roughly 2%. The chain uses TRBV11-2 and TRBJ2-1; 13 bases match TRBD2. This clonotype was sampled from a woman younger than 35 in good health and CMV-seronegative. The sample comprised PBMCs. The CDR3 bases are TGTGCCAGCAGCTTAAGCCTTCCCGGACTAGCGGGAGATGAGCAGTTCTTC. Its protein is CASSLSLPGLAGDEQFF.